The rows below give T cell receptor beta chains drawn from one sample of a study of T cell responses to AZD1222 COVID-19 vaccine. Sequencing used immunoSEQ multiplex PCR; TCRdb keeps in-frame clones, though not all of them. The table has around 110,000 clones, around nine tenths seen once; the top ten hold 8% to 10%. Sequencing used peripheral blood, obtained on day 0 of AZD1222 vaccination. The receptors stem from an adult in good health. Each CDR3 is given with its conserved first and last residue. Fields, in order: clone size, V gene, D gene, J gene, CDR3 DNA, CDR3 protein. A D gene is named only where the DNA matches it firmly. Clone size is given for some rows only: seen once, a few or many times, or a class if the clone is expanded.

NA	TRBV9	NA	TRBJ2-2	TGTGCCAGCAATATCGGGTCTGGCGGGGAGCTGTTTTTT	CASNIGSGGELFF
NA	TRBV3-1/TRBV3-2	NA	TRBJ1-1	TGTGCCAGCAGCCAAGATTGGGCGAACACTGAAGCTTTCTTT	CASSQDWANTEAFF
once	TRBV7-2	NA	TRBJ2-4	TGTGCCAGCAATCAAATGGAGGAAGGGGCTGGATACATTCAGTACTTC	CASNQMEEGAGYIQYF
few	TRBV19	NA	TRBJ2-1	TGTGCCAGTAGTATTCTGTTGGGCTTCAATGAGCAGTTCTTC	CASSILLGFNEQFF
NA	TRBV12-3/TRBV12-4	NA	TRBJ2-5	TGTGCCACCGTGGGTGGAGGGGAGACCCAGTACTTC	CATVGGGETQYF
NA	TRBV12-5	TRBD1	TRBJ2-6	TGTGCTAGTGGTACCGGACAGGGGGACGCAGGGGCCAACGTCCTGACTTTC	CASGTGQGDAGANVLTF
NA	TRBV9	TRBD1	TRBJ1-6	TGTGCCAGCAAACCGGGACAGGGCCCTTCACCCCTCCACTTT	CASKPGQGPSPLHF
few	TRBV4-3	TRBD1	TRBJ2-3	TGCGCCAGCAGCTGGGACAGGGGTCTCGATACGCAGTATTTT	CASSWDRGLDTQYF
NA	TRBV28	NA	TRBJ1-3	TGTGCCAGCATAGGGACCTCATACGGAAACACCATATATTTT	CASIGTSYGNTIYF
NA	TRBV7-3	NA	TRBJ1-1	TGTGCCAGCAGCTTAACCGGTTCCCCGAACACTGAAGCTTTCTTT	CASSLTGSPNTEAFF
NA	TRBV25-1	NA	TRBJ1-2	TGTGCCAGCAGTGACACAGGGATAGAGGGCTACACCTTC	CASSDTGIEGYTF
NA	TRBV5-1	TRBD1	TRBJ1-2	TGCGCCAGCAGCTTGCCCGAGACAGGGGTACGCGGCTACACCTTC	CASSLPETGVRGYTF
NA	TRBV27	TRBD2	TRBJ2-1	TGTGCCAGCAGCCCCACTAGCGGGAGCCACAATGAGCAGTTCTTC	CASSPTSGSHNEQFF
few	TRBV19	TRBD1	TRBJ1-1	TGTGCCAGTGGGACAGGGGTGAACACTGAAGCTTTCTTT	CASGTGVNTEAFF
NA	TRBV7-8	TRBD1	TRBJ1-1	TGTGCCAGCAGTTTACCTTTAGGACAGGGGGCCGGGAACACTGAAGCTTTCTTT	CASSLPLGQGAGNTEAFF
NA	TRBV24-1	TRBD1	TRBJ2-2	TGTGCCACCAGTGATACCGGGACAGGAAACACCGGGGAGCTGTTTTTT	CATSDTGTGNTGELFF
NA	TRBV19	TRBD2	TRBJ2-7	TGTGCCAGTAGTAGGGGGGGGAGATCCTACGAGCAGTACTTC	CASSRGGRSYEQYF
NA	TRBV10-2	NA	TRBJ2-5	TGCGCCAGCAGTGACACGCAGGGGGGTCAAGAGACCCAGTACTTC	CASSDTQGGQETQYF
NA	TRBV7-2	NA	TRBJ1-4	TGTGCCAGCAGCCCCCGACAGACATATAATGAAAAACTGTTTTTT	CASSPRQTYNEKLFF
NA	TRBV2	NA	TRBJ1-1	TGTGCCAGCAGTGAAGCGGGTGCAGGGATTAGGGCTGAAGCTTTCTTT	CASSEAGAGIRAEAFF
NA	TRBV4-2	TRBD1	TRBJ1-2	TGTGCCAGCAGCCAGGGGACAGCTCGCTATGGCTACACCTTC	CASSQGTARYGYTF
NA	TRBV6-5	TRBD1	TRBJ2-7	TGTGCCAGCAGTACACCCTACAGGGGCTCCTACGAGCAGTACTTC	CASSTPYRGSYEQYF
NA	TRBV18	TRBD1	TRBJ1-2	TGTGCCAGCTCACTTTCGGGACAGCCTTCCTATGGCTACACCTTC	CASSLSGQPSYGYTF
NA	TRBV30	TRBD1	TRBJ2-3	TGTGCCTGGAGCCTTTCGGACAGGGGAACGCAGTATTTT	CAWSLSDRGTQYF
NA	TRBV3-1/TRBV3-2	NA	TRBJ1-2	TGTGCCAGCAGCCAAGCGGATTCTAACTATGGCTACACCTTC	CASSQADSNYGYTF